Reported below is one TCR beta chain. Produced via immunoSEQ multiplex PCR; TCRdb's table is partial and in-frame only. Seen here are some 130,000 clones, under 85% observed once, and the top ten hold about 20%. These data come from a study of blood T cell repertoires in COVID-19. The CDR3 loop spans 18 amino acids. Trimming removed 5 bases from V and 0 bases from J; junction bases left unmatched: 6. CDR1 is MGHRA, CDR2 YSYEKL, per germline. This TCR was recovered from a man aged 30-40 years who had recovered from COVID-19. V usage is TRBV4-1 and J usage is TRBJ2-3, with 15 bases aligning to TRBD2. Sequenced: PBMCs or T cells enriched from blood (not recorded which). The CDR3 bases are TGCGCCAGCAGCTCCTGGACTAGCGGGGGGGCTAGCACAGATACGCAGTATTTT. Its translation: CASSSWTSGGASTDTQYF.